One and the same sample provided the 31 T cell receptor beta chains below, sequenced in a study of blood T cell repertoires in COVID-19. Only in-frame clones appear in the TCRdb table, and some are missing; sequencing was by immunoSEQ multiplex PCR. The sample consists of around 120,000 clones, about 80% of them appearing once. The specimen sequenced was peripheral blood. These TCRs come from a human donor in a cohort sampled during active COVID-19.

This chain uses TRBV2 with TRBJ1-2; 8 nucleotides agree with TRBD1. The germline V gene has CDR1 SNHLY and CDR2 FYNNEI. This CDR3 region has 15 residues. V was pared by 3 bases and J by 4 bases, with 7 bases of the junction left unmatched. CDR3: CASSEGPGQAYGYTF. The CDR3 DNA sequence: TGTGCCAGCAGTGAGGGTCCGGGACAGGCCTATGGCTACACCTTC.

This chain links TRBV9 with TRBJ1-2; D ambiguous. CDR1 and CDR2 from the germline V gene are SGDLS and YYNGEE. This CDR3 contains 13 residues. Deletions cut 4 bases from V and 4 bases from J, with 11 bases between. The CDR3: CASSPVGPYGYTF. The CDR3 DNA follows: TGTGCCAGCAGCCCTGTCGGTCCCTATGGCTACACCTTC.

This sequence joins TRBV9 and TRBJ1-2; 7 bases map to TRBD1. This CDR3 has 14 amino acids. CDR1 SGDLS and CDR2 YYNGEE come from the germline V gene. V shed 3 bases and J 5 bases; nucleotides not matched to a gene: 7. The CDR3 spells CASSANTGVYGYTF. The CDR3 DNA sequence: TGTGCCAGCAGCGCGAACACAGGGGTGTATGGCTACACCTTC.

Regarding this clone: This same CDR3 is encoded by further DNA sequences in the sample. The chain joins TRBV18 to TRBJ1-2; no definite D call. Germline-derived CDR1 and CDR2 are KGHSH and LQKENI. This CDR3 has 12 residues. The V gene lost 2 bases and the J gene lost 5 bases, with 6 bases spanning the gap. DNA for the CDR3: TGTGCCAGCTCACCAGACGGGTATGGCTACACCTTC. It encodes CASSPDGYGYTF.

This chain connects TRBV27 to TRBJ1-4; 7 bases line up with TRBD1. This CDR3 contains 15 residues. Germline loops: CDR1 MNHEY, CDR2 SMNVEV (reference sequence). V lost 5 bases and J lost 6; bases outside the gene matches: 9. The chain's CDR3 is CASSGTGVRYEKLFF. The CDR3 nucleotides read TGTGCCAGCAGTGGTACAGGGGTCAGGTATGAAAAACTGTTTTTT.

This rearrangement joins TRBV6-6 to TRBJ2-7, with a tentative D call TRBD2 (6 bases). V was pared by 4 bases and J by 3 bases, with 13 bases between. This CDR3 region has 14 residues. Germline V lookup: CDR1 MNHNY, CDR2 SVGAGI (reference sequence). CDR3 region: CASSSPGLLYEQYF. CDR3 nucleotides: TGTGCCAGCAGTTCCCCGGGACTCCTCTACGAGCAGTACTTC.

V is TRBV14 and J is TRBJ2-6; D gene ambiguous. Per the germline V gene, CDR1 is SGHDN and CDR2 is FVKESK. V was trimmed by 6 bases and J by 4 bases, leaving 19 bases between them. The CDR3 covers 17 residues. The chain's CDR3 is CASSRSISASGANVLTF. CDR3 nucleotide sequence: TGTGCCAGCAGTCGATCTATTAGTGCTTCAGGGGCCAACGTCCTGACTTTC.

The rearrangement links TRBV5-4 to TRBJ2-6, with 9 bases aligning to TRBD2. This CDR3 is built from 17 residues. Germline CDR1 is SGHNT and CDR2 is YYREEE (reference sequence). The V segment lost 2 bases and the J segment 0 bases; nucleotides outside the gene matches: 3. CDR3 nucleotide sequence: TGTGCCAGCAGCTTCGGCGGGAGGGCCTCTGGGGCCAACGTCCTGACTTTC. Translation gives CASSFGGRASGANVLTF.

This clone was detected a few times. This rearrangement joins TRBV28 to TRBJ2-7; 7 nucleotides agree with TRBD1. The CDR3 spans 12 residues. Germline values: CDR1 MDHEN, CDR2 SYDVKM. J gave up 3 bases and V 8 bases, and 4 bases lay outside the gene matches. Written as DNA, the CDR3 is TGTGCCAGCGGTCGACAGGGCTACGAGCAGTACTTC. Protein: CASGRQGYEQYF.

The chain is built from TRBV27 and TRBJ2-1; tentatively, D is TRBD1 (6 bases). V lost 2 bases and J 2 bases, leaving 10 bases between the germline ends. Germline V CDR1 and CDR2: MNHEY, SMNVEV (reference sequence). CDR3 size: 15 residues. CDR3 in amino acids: CASSLQGTTYNEQFF. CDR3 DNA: TGTGCCAGCAGTTTACAGGGGACAACCTACAATGAGCAGTTCTTC.

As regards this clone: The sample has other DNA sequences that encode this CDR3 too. CDR3 DNA sequence: TGCGCCAGCAGCCAAGGCGGGAGGGGATACAATGAGCAGTTCTTC. It encodes CASSQGGRGYNEQFF. The chain has TRBV4-3 and TRBJ2-1; 9 bases line up with TRBD2. J was trimmed by 4 bases and V by 1 base; bases with no gene match: 2. Germline V CDR1 and CDR2: LGHNA, YSLEER. The CDR3 totals 15 residues.

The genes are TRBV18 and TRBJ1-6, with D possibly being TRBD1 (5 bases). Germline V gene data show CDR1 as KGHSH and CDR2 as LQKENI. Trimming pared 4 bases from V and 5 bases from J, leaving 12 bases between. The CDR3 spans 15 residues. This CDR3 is CASSQHKGDNSPLHF. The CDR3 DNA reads TGTGCCAGCTCACAGCACAAAGGGGATAATTCACCCCTCCACTTT.

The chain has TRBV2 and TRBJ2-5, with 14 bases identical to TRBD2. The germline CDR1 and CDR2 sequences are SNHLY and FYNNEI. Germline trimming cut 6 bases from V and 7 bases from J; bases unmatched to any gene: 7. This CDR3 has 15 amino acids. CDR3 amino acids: CASSTAGLAGGTQYF. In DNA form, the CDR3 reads TGTGCCAGCAGCACCGCTGGACTAGCGGGGGGGACCCAGTACTTC.

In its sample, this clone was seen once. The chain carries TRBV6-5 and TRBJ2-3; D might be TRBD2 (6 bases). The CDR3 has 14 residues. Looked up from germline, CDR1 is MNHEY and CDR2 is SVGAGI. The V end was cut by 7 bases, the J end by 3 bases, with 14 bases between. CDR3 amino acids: CASTPQGGTDTQYF. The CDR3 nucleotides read TGTGCCAGCACCCCACAAGGAGGGACAGATACGCAGTATTTT.

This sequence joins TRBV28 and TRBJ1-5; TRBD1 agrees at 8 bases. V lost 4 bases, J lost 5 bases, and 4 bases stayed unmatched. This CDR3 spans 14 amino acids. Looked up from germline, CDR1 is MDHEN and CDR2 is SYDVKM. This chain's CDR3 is CASSWTGPYQPQHF. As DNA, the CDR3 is TGTGCCAGCAGTTGGACAGGGCCATATCAGCCCCAGCATTTT. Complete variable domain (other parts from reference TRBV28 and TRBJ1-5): DVKVTQSSRYLVKRTGEKVFLECVQDMDHENMFWYRQDPGLGLRLIYFSYDVKMKEKGDIPEGYSVSREKKERFSLILESASTNQTSMYLCASSWTGPYQPQHFGDGTRLSIL.

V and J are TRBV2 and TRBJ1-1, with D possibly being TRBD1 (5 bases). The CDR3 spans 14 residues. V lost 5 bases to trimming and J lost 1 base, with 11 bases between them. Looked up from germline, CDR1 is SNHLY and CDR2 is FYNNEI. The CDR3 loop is CASSNIRANTEAFF. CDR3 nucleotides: TGTGCCAGCAGTAATATCAGGGCGAACACTGAAGCTTTCTTT. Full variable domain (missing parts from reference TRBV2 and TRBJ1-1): EPEVTQTPSHQVTQMGQEVILRCVPISNHLYFYWYRQILGQKVEFLVSFYNNEISEKSEIFDDQFSVERPDGSNFTLKIRSTKLEDSAMYFCASSNIRANTEAFFGQGTRLTVV.

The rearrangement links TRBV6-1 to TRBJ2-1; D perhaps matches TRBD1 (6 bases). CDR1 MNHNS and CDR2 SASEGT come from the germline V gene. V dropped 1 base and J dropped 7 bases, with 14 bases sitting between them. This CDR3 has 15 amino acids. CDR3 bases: TGTGCCAGCAGTGAAGAGCAGGGGCGCATGAATGAGCAGTTCTTC. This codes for CASSEEQGRMNEQFF.

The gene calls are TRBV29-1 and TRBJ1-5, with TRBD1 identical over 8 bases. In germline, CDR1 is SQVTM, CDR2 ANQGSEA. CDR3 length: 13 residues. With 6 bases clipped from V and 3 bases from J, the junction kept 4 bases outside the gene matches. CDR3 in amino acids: CSVRTGNNQPQHF. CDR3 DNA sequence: TGCAGCGTCCGGACAGGGAACAATCAGCCCCAGCATTTT. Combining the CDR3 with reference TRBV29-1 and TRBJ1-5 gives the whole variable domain SAVISQKPSRDICQRGTSLTIQCQVDSQVTMMFWYRQQPGQSLTLIATANQGSEATYESGFVIDKFPISRPNLTFSTLTVSNMSPEDSSIYLCSVRTGNNQPQHFGDGTRLSIL.

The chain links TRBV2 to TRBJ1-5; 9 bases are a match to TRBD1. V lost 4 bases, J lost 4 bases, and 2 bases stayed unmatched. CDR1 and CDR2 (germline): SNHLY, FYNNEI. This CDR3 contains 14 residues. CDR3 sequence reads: CASSGDRGNQPQHF. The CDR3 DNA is TGTGCCAGCAGTGGTGACAGGGGGAATCAGCCCCAGCATTTT.

In DNA form, the CDR3 reads TGTGCCACCAGTGATTTTTGGGCAGGGGGCTCGGAAGAGACCCAGTACTTC. Its translation is CATSDFWAGGSEETQYF. The chain carries TRBV24-1 and TRBJ2-5; 8 bases are shared with TRBD1. V shed 1 base, J shed 3 bases, and the junction held 9 bases outside the gene matches. The CDR3 loop spans 17 amino acids. CDR1 KGHDR and CDR2 SFDVKD come from the germline V gene.

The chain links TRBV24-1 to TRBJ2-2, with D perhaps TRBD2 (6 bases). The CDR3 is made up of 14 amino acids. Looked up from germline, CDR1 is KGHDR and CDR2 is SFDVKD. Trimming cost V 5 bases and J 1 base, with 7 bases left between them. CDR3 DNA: TGTGCCACCAGTGGGAGGGGGAACACCGGGGAGCTGTTTTTT. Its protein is CATSGRGNTGELFF.

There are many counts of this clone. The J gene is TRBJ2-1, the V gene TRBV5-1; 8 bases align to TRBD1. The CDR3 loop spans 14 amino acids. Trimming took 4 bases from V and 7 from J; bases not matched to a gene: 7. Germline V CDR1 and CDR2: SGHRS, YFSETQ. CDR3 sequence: CASSDTGGVNEQFF. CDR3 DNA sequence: TGCGCCAGCAGCGATACAGGGGGTGTGAATGAGCAGTTCTTC.

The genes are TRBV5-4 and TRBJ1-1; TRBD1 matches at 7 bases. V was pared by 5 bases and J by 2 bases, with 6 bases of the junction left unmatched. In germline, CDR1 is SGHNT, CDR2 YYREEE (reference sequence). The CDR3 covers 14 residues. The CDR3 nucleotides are TGTGCCAGCAGTTCACGACAGGGAAACACTGAAGCTTTCTTT. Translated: CASSSRQGNTEAFF.

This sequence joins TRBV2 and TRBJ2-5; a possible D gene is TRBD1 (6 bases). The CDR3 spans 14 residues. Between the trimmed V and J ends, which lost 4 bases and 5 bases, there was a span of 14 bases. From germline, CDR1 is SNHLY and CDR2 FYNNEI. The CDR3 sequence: CASSGDTAMETQYF. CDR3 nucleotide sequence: TGTGCCAGCAGTGGGGACACTGCTATGGAGACCCAGTACTTC.

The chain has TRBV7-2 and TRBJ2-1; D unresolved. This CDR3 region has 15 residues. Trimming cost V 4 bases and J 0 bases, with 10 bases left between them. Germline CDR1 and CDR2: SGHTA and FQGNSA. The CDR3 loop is CASSYRLDSYNEQFF. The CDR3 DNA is TGTGCCAGCAGCTACCGACTCGACTCCTACAATGAGCAGTTCTTC.

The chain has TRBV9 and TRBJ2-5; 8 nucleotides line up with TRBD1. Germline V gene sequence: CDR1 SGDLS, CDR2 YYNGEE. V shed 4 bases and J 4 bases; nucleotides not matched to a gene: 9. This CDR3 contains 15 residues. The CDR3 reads CASSPQGARLETQYF. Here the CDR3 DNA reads TGTGCCAGCAGCCCCCAGGGGGCCCGTTTAGAGACCCAGTACTTC.

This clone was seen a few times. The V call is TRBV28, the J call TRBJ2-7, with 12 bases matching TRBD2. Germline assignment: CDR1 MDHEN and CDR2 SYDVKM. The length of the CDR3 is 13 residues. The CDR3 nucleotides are TGTGGGGTACTAGCGGGAGGTGGCTACGAGCAGTACTTC. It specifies CGVLAGGGYEQYF.

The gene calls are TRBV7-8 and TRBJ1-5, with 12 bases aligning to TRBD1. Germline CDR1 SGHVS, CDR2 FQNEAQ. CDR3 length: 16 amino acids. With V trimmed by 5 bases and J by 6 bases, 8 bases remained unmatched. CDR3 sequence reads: CASSQRDRGPSQPQHF. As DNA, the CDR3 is TGTGCCAGCAGCCAGCGGGACAGGGGGCCGTCTCAGCCCCAGCATTTT.

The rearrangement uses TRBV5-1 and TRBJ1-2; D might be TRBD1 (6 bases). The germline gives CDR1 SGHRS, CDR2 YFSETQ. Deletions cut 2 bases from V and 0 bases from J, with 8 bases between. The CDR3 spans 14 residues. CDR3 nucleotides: TGCGCCAGCAGCTTACAGGGTACTAACTATGGCTACACCTTC. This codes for CASSLQGTNYGYTF.

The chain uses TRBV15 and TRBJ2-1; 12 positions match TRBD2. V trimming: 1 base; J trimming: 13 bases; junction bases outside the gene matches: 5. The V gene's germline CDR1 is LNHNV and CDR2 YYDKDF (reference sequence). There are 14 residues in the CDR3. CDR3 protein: CATSRAGLAGSQFF. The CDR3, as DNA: TGTGCCACCAGCAGAGCCGGACTAGCGGGATCACAGTTCTTC.

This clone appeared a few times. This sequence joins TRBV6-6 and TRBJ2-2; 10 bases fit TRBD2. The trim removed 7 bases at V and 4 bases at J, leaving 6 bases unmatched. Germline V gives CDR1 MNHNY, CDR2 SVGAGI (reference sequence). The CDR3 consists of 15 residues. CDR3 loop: CASTLLAGSTGELFF. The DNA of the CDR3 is TGTGCCAGCACCTTACTAGCGGGGAGCACCGGGGAGCTGTTTTTT.